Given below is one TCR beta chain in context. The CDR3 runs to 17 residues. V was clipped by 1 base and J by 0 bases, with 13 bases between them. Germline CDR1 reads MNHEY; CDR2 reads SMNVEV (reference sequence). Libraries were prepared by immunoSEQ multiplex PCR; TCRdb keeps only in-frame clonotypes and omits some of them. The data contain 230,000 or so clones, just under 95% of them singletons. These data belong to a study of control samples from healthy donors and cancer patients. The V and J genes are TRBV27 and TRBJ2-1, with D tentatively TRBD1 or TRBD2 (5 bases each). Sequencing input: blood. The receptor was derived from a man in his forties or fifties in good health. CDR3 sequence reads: CASSLYKERGSYNEQFF. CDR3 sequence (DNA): TGTGCCAGCAGTTTATATAAAGAGAGGGGCTCCTACAATGAGCAGTTCTTC.